The 6 T cell receptor beta chains listed next were all sequenced from one sample in a study of blood T cell repertoires in COVID-19. Method: immunoSEQ multiplex PCR; TCRdb's copy keeps in-frame clones and lacks some. The sample carries just over 150,000 clones, about 93% recorded once. Sequenced sample: peripheral blood. These receptors were taken from a woman in her fifties or sixties with acute or convalescent COVID-19.

The chain combines TRBV4-3 with TRBJ1-2, with no clear D. The V end was cut by 0 bases, the J end by 3 bases, with 8 bases between. There are 14 residues in the CDR3. The germline V gene encodes CDR1 LGHNA and CDR2 YSLEER. CDR3 DNA: TGCGCCAGCAGCCAAGACAGATCATACTATGGCTACACCTTC. Translation gives CASSQDRSYYGYTF.

This rearrangement joins TRBV21-1 to TRBJ2-1; the DNA was not used to check the table's D call, TRBD1. TRBV21-1 is a pseudogene locus. This CDR3 comprises 17 residues. Here the CDR3 DNA reads TGTGCCAGCAGCAAAGAGAGTAGTGACAGGAGATACAATGAGCAGTTCTTC. Protein product: CASSKESSDRRYNEQFF.

V gene TRBV10-3 combines with J gene TRBJ1-4; D unresolved. Germline loops: CDR1 ENHRY, CDR2 SYGVKD. V lost 0 bases, J lost 3 bases, and 20 bases lay in between. This CDR3 is built from 19 residues. CDR3 in DNA: TGTGCCATCAGTGAGTCGTTAAAAATTGGTACAGTTGCTAATGAAAAACTGTTTTTT. Its protein is CAISESLKIGTVANEKLFF.

The chain is built from TRBV28 and TRBJ2-3; D may be TRBD2 (5 bases). Trimming shortened V by 2 bases and J by 1 base, and 13 bases separated the two germline ends. CDR1 is MDHEN and CDR2 is SYDVKM in the germline V gene. This CDR3 has 16 amino acids. The CDR3 DNA reads as TGTGCCAGCAGTTTAGTAGAGGGCGAGGGCACAGATACGCAGTATTTT. Translating it yields CASSLVEGEGTDTQYF.

This chain links TRBV18 with TRBJ2-1; 11 nucleotides align to TRBD1. This CDR3 spans 15 amino acids. Trimming removed 2 bases from V and 7 bases from J; junction bases left unmatched: 4. CDR1 is KGHSH, CDR2 LQKENI, per germline. CDR3 residues: CASSPTGQGGNEQFF. The CDR3 bases are TGTGCCAGCTCACCAACGGGACAGGGGGGGAATGAGCAGTTCTTC.

V is TRBV6-1 and J is TRBJ1-3; D might be TRBD1 (6 bases). The germline CDR1 and CDR2 sequences are MNHNS and SASEGT. The V and J ends lost 1 base and 2 bases respectively, with 9 bases between them. The CDR3 totals 15 residues. The CDR3, as DNA: TGTGCCAGCAGTGAAGAACAGGGTGCTGGAAACACCATATATTTT. Protein sequence: CASSEEQGAGNTIYF.